A single sample gave rise to the 3 T cell receptor beta chains below, sequenced in a study of blood T cells in healthy people across ages. Combining a sample-barcoded 5' primer with a J-beta primer mix, a second PCR ran for 7 to 11 cycles. TCRdb recomputed calls from the 5' RACE reads with MiXCR, one row per CDR3 protein. The table has just over 800,000 distinct CDR3 sequences, 55% to 65% seen once. Sequenced sample: blood. Source of these receptors: a man under 40 in good health.

With respect to this clonotype: A junction end diverges from the germline sequence, so it may reflect a read error. CDR3 in amino acids: CASCLGGSDMQYF. The DNA for the CDR3 is TGTGCCAGCTGCCTAGGGGGGTCAGATATGCAGTATTTT. This chain connects TRBV12-3 or TRBV12-4 to TRBJ2-3, with D perhaps matching TRBD1 or TRBD2 (6 bases each). The CDR3 totals 13 residues.

The chain combines TRBV12-3 or TRBV12-4 with TRBJ1-2; D is undetermined. The length of the CDR3 is 12 residues. The V gene lost 2 bases and the J gene lost 7 bases, with 8 bases spanning the gap. The CDR3 here is CASSLRASGYTF. The CDR3 DNA reads TGTGCCAGCAGTTTAAGGGCGTCTGGCTACACCTTC.

CDR3 region: CASSFTGTGGGYEQYF. The CDR3 DNA is TGTGCCAGCAGTTTTACCGGGACAGGGGGCGGGTACGAGCAGTACTTC. The gene calls are TRBV28 and TRBJ2-4, with 12 nucleotides matching TRBD1. The end of the DNA is better explained by TRBJ2-7, so the J call may be wrong. The germline V gene encodes CDR1 MDHEN and CDR2 SYDVKM. The length of the CDR3 is 16 residues.